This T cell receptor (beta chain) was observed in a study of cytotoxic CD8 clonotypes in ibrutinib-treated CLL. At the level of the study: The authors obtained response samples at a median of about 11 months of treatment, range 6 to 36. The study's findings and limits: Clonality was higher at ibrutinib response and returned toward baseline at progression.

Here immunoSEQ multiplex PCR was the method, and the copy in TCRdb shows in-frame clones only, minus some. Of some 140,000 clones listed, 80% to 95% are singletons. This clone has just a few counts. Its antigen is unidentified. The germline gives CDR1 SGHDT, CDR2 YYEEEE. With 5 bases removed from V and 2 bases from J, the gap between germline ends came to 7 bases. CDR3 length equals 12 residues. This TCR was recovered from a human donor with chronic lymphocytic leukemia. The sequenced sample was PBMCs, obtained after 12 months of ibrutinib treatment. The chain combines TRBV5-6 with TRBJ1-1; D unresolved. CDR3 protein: CASSSANTEAFF. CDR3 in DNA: TGTGCCAGCAGTTCAGCTAACACTGAAGCTTTCTTT.